This TCR beta chain comes out of a study of cytomegalovirus exposure and HLA in healthy donors. General study results and limits: Presence/absence results assume similar sequencing depth per donor, which may not hold. Sequencing likely produced, as an artifact, a cluster of highly shared sequence variants. In a later analysis, TCR association rates varied by HLA locus: DRB1 most, HLA-C fewest.

The PCR had 60 Vbeta and 13 Jbeta primers. Assay used: immunoSEQ multiplex PCR; TCRdb lists only in-frame clones, some missing. The sample includes 100,000 to 150,000 clones, 80% to 85% of them seen just once. Germline V gives CDR1 GTSNPN, CDR2 SVGIG (reference sequence). With 2 bases removed from V and 8 bases from J, the gap between germline ends came to 14 bases. The CDR3 totals 13 residues. Note on this clone: What it binds is unknown.

The specimen sequenced was PBMCs. This sequence joins TRBV30 and TRBJ2-3; tentatively, D is TRBD2 (5 bases). The clonotype comes from a woman aged 30 to 39 in good health and CMV-seronegative. The CDR3 nucleotides are TGTGCCTGGAGTTCGGCCGGACTGTTTACGCAGTATTTT. Translation gives CAWSSAGLFTQYF.